This entry concerns a single T cell receptor (beta chain). This clonotype was counted many times. Its antigen is unknown. The record has no base qualities; no much larger clone is one base away. The data were taken from a study of neurological immune-mediated disorders (dated by TCRdb to the late 2010s). With regard to the full study: Among the 35 or so multiple sclerosis patients, 31 had relapsing-remitting MS and 3 had secondary progressive MS. Using UMI-based sequencing, the study compared peripheral blood TCR-beta repertoires from patients with HTLV-I-associated myelopathy (HAM/TSP), patients with multiple sclerosis, and healthy controls. Longitudinal samples, technical triplicates and paired sorted CD4+ and CD8+ T-cell subsets, alongside PBMC samples, were included among the 106 TCR-beta libraries. The cohort comprised 68 subjects: 14 HAM/TSP patients, around 34 multiple sclerosis patients and some 20 healthy controls.

cDNA synthesis used template-switch 5'RACE with a primer carrying a 10-nucleotide random unique molecular identifier tagging each TCR transcript. Every sequencing run covered 15-18 subjects and yielded more than 200 million TCR-beta sequences. The RNeasy kit was used to extract total RNA. The KAPA Real-time Library Amplification kit was used to amplify TCR-beta VDJ regions with primers for the TCR constant region and the 5'RACE anchor. Sample indexes and Illumina adaptors were added in a first PCR, after which library yield was increased in a second PCR. The roughly 650 bp TCR product was size-selected on a 2% E-gel SizeSelection system after Ampure bead purification. Library quality was checked on a Bioanalyzer, concentration was measured with Qubit, and libraries were quantified with the Kapa Library Quantification kit before pooling. Libraries were sequenced paired-end 2 x 150 bp on an Illumina HiSeq 2500. To increase sequence diversity, roughly 24-31% phiX was spiked into each library pool. The original methods were these. The UMI-based MiGEC pipeline processed quality-filtered reads and removed over 80% of raw TCR sequences during error correction. IMGT germline references were used for alignment of VDJ genes, and clonotypes were defined by a unique CDR3 amino acid sequence together with V-J genes. Clonal expansion, Shannon diversity and CDR3 relatedness were evaluated with VDJtools (CalcPairwiseDistances, ClusterSamples), while phylogenetic trees were built in CLCbio workbench. Expanded clones were defined as having at least 8 unique UMIs, based on coefficient-of-variation modelling across technical triplicates. TCRdb reran the public reads through fastp at Q25 and MiXCR, keeping productive beta chains. Each entry merges the rows of one CDR3 protein and shows their most common DNA and genes. The V and J calls follow TCRdb's processing rather than the paper's. For this sample the table gives about 58,000 distinct CDR3 sequences, of which about 3.7% were detected only once. About 7.1% of the sample rests with the top ten.

Broader findings and caveats from the paper: Expanded clones from different subjects shared no identical CDR3 amino acid sequences, which suggests that TCR-beta repertoires were private in all groups. The MS cluster showed no association with clinical or MRI features, and the authors stated that larger cohorts are needed. The highest TCR clonal expansion was observed in HAM/TSP patients, whereas the lowest was observed in MS patients, even when compared with healthy controls. Repertoires from 18 of 34 MS patients were grouped by phylogenetic analysis into a cluster of related CDR3 sequences, suggesting a possible repertoire-level signature.

CDR1 and CDR2, per the germline V gene, are SGHRS and YFSETQ. The CDR3, cysteine through phenylalanine, is 14 amino acids long. Only CDR3 DNA remains: 42 bases, in frame from the first base. Between the V and J ends, shortened by 9 bases and 3 bases respectively, the junction contains 15 bases. Unsorted PBMC libraries were generated from 2 million PBMCs stored in RNAlater at -80 °C until RNA extraction. The multiple sclerosis patients were enrolled in a US clinical protocol that evaluated disease progression with magnetic resonance imaging. Peripheral blood was subjected to Ficoll-Hypaque density gradient centrifugation to isolate PBMCs, which were then cryopreserved in liquid nitrogen.

The sequenced material came from PBMCs. The clonotype was recovered from a woman in her sixties or seventies with multiple sclerosis. Rearrangement joined TRBV5-1 to TRBJ1-4; no confident D gene assignment can be made. CDR3 loop: CATRVGESNEKLFF. The nucleotide sequence reads TGCGCCACCCGCGTTGGAGAGTCTAATGAAAAACTGTTTTTT. Joined to the reference TRBV5-1 and TRBJ1-4 proteins, this CDR3 gives the full variable domain: KAGVTQTPRYLIKTRGQQVTLSCSPISGHRSVSWYQQTPGQGLQFLFEYFSETQRNKGNFPGRFSGRQFSNSRSEMNVSTLELGDSALYLCATRVGESNEKLFFGSGTQLSVL.